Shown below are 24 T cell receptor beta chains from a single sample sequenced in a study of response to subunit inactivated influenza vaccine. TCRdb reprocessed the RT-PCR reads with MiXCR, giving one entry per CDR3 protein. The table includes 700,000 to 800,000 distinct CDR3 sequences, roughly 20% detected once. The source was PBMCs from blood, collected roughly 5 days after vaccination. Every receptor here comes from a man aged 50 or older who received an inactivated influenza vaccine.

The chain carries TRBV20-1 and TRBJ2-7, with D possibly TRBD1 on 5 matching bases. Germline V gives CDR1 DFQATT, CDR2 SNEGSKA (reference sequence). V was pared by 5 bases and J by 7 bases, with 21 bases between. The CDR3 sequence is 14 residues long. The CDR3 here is CSAPPWQGSEEQYF. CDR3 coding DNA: TGCAGTGCTCCCCCCTGGCAGGGATCGGAGGAGCAGTACTTC.

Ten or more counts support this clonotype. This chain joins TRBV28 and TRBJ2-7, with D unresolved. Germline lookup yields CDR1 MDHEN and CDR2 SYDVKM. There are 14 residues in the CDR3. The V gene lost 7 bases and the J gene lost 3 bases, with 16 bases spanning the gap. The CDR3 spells CASKRWAADYEQYF. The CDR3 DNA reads TGTGCCAGCAAACGGTGGGCAGCTGACTACGAGCAGTACTTC.

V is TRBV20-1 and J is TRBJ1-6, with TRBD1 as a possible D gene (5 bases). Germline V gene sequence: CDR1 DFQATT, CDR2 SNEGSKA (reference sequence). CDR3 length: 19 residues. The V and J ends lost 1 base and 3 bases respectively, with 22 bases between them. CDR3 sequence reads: CSARVAGLPNLIYNSPLHF. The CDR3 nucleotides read TGCAGTGCTAGAGTTGCGGGACTCCCTAACCTTATCTATAATTCACCCCTCCACTTT.

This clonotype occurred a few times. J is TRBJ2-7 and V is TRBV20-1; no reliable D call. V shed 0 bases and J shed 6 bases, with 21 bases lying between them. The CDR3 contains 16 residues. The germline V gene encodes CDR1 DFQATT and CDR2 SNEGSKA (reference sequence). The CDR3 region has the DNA TGCAGTGCTAGAGAGGTTAACCTGGTTAAGGGTTCCGAGCAGTACTTC. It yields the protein CSAREVNLVKGSEQYF.

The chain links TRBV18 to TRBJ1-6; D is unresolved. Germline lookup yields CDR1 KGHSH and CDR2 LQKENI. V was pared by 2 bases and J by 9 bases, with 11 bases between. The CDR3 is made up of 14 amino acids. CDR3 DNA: TGTGCCAGCTCACCAAATGTGGGAATTTCACCCCTCCACTTT. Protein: CASSPNVGISPLHF.

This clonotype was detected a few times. CDR3 amino acids: CSVRPNSGANVLTF. Written as DNA, the CDR3 is TGCAGCGTGCGCCCCAACTCTGGGGCCAACGTCCTGACTTTC. This chain uses TRBV29-1 with TRBJ2-6, with no clear D. Germline V lookup: CDR1 SQVTM, CDR2 ANQGSEA. This CDR3 spans 14 amino acids. V was clipped by 6 bases and J by 0 bases, with 9 bases between them.

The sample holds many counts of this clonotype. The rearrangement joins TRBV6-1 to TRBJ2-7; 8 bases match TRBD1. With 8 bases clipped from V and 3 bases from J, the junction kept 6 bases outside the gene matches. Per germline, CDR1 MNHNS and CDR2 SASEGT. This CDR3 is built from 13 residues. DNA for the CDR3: TGTGCCAGCGCGGGGACAGGAAACTACGAGCAGTACTTC. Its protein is CASAGTGNYEQYF.

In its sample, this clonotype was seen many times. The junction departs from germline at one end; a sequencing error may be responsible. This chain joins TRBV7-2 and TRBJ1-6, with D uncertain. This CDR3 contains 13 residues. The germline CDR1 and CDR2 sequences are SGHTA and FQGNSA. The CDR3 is CASSLAGNSPLHF. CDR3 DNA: TGTGCCAGCAGTTTAGCCGGGAATTCACCCCTCCACTTT.

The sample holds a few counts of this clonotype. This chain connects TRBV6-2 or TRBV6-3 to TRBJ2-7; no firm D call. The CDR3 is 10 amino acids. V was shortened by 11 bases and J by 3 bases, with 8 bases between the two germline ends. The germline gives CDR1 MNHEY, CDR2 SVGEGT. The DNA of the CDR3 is TGTGCCTCGGCTAACTACGAGCAGTACTTC. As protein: CASANYEQYF.

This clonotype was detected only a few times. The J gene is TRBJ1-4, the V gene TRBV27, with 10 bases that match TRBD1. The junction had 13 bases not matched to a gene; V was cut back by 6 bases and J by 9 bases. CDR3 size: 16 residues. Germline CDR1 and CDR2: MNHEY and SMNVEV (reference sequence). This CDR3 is CASRETDRGRGKKLFF. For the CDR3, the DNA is TGTGCCAGCAGGGAGACAGACAGGGGGCGAGGTAAAAAACTGTTTTTT.

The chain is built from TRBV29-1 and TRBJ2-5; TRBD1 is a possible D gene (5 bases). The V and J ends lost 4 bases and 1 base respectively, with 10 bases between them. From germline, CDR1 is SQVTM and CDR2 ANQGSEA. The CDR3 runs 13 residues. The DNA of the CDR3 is TGCAGCGTTGCCCGGACATTCCAAGAGACCCAGTACTTC. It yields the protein CSVARTFQETQYF.

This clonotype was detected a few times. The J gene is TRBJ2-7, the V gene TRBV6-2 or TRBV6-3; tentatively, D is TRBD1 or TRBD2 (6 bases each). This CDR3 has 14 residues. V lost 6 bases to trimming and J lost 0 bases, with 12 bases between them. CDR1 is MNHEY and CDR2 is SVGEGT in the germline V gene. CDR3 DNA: TGTGCCAGCAGGACCCGGGGGCGCTCCTACGAGCAGTACTTC. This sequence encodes CASRTRGRSYEQYF.

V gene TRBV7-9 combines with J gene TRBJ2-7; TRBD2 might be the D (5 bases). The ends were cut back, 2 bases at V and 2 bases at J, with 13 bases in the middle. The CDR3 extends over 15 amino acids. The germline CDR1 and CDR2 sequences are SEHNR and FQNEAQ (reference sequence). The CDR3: CASSLQSGGPYEQYF. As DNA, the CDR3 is TGTGCCAGCAGCTTACAAAGCGGCGGCCCCTACGAGCAGTACTTC.

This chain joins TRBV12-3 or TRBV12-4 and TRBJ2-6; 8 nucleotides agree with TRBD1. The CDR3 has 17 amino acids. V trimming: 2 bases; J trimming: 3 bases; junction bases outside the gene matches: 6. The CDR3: CASSLSTGVRGANVLTF. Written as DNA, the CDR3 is TGTGCCAGCAGTTTATCGACAGGGGTGCGTGGGGCCAACGTCCTGACTTTC.

The CDR3: CATTVKGYEQYF. CDR3 DNA sequence: TGTGCCACTACGGTGAAGGGATACGAGCAGTACTTC. The V call is TRBV28, the J call TRBJ2-7; D unclear. Germline CDR1 and CDR2: MDHEN and SYDVKM. The CDR3 loop spans 12 amino acids. The germline V and J ends were trimmed by 10 bases and 4 bases, with 14 bases remaining between them. Using reference TRBV28 and TRBJ2-7 for the parts outside the CDR3, the full variable domain is DVKVTQSSRYLVKRTGEKVFLECVQDMDHENMFWYRQDPGLGLRLIYFSYDVKMKEKGDIPEGYSVSREKKERFSLILESASTNQTSMYLCATTVKGYEQYFGPGTRLTVT.

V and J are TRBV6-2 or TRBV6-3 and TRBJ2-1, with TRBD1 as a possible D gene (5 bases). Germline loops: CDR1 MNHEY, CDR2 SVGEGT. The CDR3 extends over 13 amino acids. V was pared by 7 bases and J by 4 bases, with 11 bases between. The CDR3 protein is CASNPQGYNEQFF. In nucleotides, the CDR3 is TGTGCCAGCAACCCCCAGGGTTACAATGAGCAGTTCTTC.

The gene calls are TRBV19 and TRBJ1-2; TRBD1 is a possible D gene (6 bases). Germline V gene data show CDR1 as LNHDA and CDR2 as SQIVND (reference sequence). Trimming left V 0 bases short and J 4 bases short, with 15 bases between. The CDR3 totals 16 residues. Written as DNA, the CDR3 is TGTGCCAGTAGTATAGATCTCGCAGGGGACGTCTATGGCTACACCTTC. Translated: CASSIDLAGDVYGYTF. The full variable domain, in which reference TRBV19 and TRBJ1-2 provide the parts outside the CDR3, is DGGITQSPKYLFRKEGQNVTLSCEQNLNHDAMYWYRQDPGQGLRLIYYSQIVNDFQKGDIAEGYSVSREKKESFPLTVTSAQKNPTAFYLCASSIDLAGDVYGYTFGSGTRLTVV.

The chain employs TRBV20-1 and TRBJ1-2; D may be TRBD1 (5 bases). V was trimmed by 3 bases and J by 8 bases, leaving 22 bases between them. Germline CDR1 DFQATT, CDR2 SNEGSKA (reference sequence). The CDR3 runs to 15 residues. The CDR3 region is CSASAGRGRSSGYTF. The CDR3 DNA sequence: TGCAGTGCTAGTGCGGGGAGGGGTCGATCATCGGGCTACACCTTC.

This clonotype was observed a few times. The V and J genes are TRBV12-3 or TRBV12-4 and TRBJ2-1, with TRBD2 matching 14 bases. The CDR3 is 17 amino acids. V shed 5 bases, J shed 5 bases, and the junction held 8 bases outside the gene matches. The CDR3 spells CASSPRTSGRLNNEQFF. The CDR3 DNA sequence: TGTGCCAGCAGTCCTCGGACTAGCGGGAGGTTGAACAATGAGCAGTTCTTC.

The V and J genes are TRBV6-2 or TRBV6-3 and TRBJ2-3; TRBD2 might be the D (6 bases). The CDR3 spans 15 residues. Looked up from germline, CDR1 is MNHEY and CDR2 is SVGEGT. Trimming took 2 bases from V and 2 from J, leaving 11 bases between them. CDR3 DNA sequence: TGTGCCAGCAGTTACCGTGGACTAACCACAGATACGCAGTATTTT. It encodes CASSYRGLTTDTQYF.

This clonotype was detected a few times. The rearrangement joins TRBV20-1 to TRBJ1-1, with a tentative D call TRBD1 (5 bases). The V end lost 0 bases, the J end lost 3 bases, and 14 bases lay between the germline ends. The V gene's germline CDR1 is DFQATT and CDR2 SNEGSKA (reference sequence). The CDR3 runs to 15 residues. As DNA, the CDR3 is TGCAGTGCTAGAGATGGGTCTGGGGCAGACACTGAAGCTTTCTTT. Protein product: CSARDGSGADTEAFF.

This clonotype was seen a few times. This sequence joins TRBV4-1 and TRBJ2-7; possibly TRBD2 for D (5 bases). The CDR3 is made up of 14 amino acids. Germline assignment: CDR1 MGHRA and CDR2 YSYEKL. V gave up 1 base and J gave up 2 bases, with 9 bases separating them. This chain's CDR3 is CASSQGNGAYEQYF. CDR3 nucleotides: TGCGCCAGCAGCCAAGGGAACGGGGCCTACGAGCAGTACTTC.

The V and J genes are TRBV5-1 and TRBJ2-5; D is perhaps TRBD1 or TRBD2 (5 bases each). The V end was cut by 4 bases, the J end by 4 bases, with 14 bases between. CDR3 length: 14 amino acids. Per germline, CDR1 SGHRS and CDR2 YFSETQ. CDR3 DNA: TGCGCCAGCAGCGCTGGGGGTTCGGGAGAGACCCAGTACTTC. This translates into CASSAGGSGETQYF.

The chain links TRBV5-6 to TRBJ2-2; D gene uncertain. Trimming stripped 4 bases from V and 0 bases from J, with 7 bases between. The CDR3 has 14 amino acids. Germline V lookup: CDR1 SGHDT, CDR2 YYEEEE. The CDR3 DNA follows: TGTGCCAGCAGCCCTAGGACGAACACCGGGGAGCTGTTTTTT. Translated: CASSPRTNTGELFF.